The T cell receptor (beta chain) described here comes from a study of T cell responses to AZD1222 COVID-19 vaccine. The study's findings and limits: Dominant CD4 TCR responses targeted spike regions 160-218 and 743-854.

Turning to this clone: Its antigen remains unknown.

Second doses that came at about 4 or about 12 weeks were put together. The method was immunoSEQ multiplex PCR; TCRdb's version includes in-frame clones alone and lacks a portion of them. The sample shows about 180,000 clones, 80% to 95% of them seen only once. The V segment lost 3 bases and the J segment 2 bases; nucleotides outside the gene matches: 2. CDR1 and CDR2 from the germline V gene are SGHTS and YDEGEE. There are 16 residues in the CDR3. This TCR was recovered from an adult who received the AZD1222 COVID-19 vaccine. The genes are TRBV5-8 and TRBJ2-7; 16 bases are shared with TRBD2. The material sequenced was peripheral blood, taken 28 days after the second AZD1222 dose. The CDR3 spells CASSSGLAGGPYEQYF. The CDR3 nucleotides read TGTGCCAGCAGCTCGGGACTAGCGGGAGGGCCCTACGAGCAGTACTTC.